This T cell receptor beta chain was identified during a study of OX40 agonist ivuxolimab in advanced cancers. As for the study in general: Among those enrolled, mean age was about 63 years (range roughly 23 to 79) and about 81% were male.

This clone was detected only once. Its antigen is undetermined. General observations from the study: CD4+ and CD8+ blood T cells expanded clonally by week 6 at 0.1 to 3.0 mg/kg.

Sequenced by immunoSEQ multiplex PCR; TCRdb stores in-frame clones only, minus some. The sample consists of tens of thousands of clones, about 87% of them appearing once. Germline CDR1 GTSNPN, CDR2 SVGIG (reference sequence). The CDR3 runs 13 residues. V gave up 2 bases and J gave up 7 bases, with 11 bases separating them. The sample here was CD4+ or CD8+ T cells sorted from blood, taken in a trial of the OX40 agonist ivuxolimab. The rearrangement uses TRBV30 and TRBJ2-2, with a weak D call TRBD2 (5 bases). The sequence came from an adult with an advanced solid tumor such as melanoma, head and neck, liver or kidney cancer. As DNA, the CDR3 is TGTGCCTGGAGTCTGATCGGAGGCGGGGAGCTGTTTTTT. This sequence encodes CAWSLIGGGELFF.